This T cell receptor beta chain was identified in a study of identical twins. This clonotype was recorded many times. Germline V gene sequence: CDR1 SGDLS, CDR2 YYNGEE. This CDR3 spans 15 amino acids. With V trimmed by 4 bases and J by 5 bases, 8 bases remained unmatched. TCRdb reprocessed the 5' RACE reads with MiXCR, giving one entry per CDR3 protein. The data show hundreds of thousands of distinct CDR3 sequences, with under 9.5% seen just once and approximately 2% held by the top ten. Another study also made use of these data, one on yellow fever vaccine responses in identical twins.

This chain connects TRBV9 to TRBJ2-5; TRBD1 matches at 10 bases. Material for sequencing was memory (CD45RO+) T cells sorted from blood. The receptor comes from a woman between 18 and 29 years old in good health. The CDR3 here is CASSLSGTGVETQYF. As DNA, the CDR3 is TGTGCCAGCAGCCTCTCGGGGACAGGGGTCGAGACCCAGTACTTC.